The clone carrying this T cell receptor beta chain was found a few times. Germline V gene data show CDR1 as SGHRS and CDR2 as YFSETQ. The CDR3 extends over 18 amino acids. V shed 2 bases, J shed 4 bases, and the junction held 8 bases outside the gene matches. TCRdb called the 5' RACE reads again in MiXCR, with one record for every CDR3 protein. The sample records 400,000 to 450,000 distinct CDR3 sequences, around a sixth being singletons. This sample was included in a study of T cells after yellow fever vaccination. The sample consisted of PBMCs, taken before the yellow fever booster vaccination. The chain recombines TRBV5-1 with TRBJ2-1; the match to TRBD2 covers 14 bases. The clonotype comes from a man between 18 and 29 years old who received the YFV17D yellow fever vaccine. CDR3: CASSFGLAGGGPYNEQFF. CDR3 DNA: TGCGCCAGCAGCTTCGGACTAGCGGGGGGTGGCCCATACAATGAGCAGTTCTTC.